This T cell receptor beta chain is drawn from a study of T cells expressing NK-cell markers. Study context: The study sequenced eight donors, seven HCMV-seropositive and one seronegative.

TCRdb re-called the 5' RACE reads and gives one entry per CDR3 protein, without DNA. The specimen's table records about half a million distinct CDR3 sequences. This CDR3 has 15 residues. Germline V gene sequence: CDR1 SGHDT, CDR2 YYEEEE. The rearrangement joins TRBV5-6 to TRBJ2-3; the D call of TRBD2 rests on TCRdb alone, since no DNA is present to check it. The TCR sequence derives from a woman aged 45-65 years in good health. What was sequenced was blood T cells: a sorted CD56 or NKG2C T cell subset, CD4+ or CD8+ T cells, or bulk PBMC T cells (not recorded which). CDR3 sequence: CASSLGSGTADTQYF.